The rows below give T cell receptor beta chains drawn from one sample of a study of cytomegalovirus exposure and HLA in healthy donors. Only in-frame clones appear in the TCRdb table, and some are missing; sequencing was by immunoSEQ multiplex PCR. The sample has around 150,000 clones, around 83% seen once. Material for sequencing was PBMCs. These receptors were obtained from a male donor in good health and CMV-seropositive. The CDR3 runs from the conserved cysteine through the conserved F or W. The order of the fields is J gene, CDR3 length, V gene, D gene, CDR3 DNA, CDR3 protein. The D gene is left open where the match is weak.

J gene: TRBJ2-2; CDR3 length: 16; V gene: TRBV5-4; D gene: TRBD2; CDR3 DNA: TGTGCCAGCAGCTTGGGTCTAGCGGGAGAGGCCGGGGAGCTGTTTTTT; CDR3 protein: CASSLGLAGEAGELFF
J gene: TRBJ1-3; CDR3 length: 16; V gene: TRBV5-6; D gene: NA; CDR3 DNA: TGTGCCAGCAGCCCCGCGGAGGGGAGCTCTGGAAACACCATATATTTT; CDR3 protein: CASSPAEGSSGNTIYF
J gene: TRBJ2-7; CDR3 length: 13; V gene: TRBV5-1; D gene: NA; CDR3 DNA: TGCGCCAGCAGTCTACGCGTTTCTTACGAGCAGTACTTC; CDR3 protein: CASSLRVSYEQYF
J gene: TRBJ1-2; CDR3 length: 13; V gene: TRBV7-9; D gene: NA; CDR3 DNA: TGTGCCAGCAGCTTCCAGATCGTCGGGGGCTACACCTTC; CDR3 protein: CASSFQIVGGYTF
J gene: TRBJ1-4; CDR3 length: 13; V gene: TRBV7-6; D gene: NA; CDR3 DNA: TGTGCCAGCAGCTCGGGAGGCCGAGAAAAACTGTTTTTT; CDR3 protein: CASSSGGREKLFF
J gene: TRBJ1-6; CDR3 length: 15; V gene: TRBV16; D gene: NA; CDR3 DNA: TGTGCCAGCAGCCAATCCGCAGGGGAAAATTCACCCCTCCACTTT; CDR3 protein: CASSQSAGENSPLHF
J gene: TRBJ1-1; CDR3 length: 15; V gene: TRBV11-2; D gene: NA; CDR3 DNA: TGTGCCAGCAGCTTAGACAGGGGTAGAGGCACTGAAGCTTTCTTT; CDR3 protein: CASSLDRGRGTEAFF
J gene: TRBJ2-7; CDR3 length: 14; V gene: TRBV6-5; D gene: NA; CDR3 DNA: TGTGCCAGCAGTTCCGGTCCCCCTCTCTACGAGCAGTACTTC; CDR3 protein: CASSSGPPLYEQYF
J gene: TRBJ1-5; CDR3 length: 15; V gene: TRBV5-5; D gene: TRBD1; CDR3 DNA: TGTGCCAGCAGCTTGGACGGACAGGGGTATCAGCCCCAGCATTTT; CDR3 protein: CASSLDGQGYQPQHF
J gene: TRBJ2-1; CDR3 length: 14; V gene: TRBV27; D gene: NA; CDR3 DNA: TGTGCCAGCAGTATACGGGTCGTTTACAATGAGCAGTTCTTC; CDR3 protein: CASSIRVVYNEQFF
J gene: TRBJ1-2; CDR3 length: 12; V gene: TRBV6-7; D gene: NA; CDR3 DNA: TGTGCCAGCAGTTTGATACGGGGAAGGTACACCTTC; CDR3 protein: CASSLIRGRYTF